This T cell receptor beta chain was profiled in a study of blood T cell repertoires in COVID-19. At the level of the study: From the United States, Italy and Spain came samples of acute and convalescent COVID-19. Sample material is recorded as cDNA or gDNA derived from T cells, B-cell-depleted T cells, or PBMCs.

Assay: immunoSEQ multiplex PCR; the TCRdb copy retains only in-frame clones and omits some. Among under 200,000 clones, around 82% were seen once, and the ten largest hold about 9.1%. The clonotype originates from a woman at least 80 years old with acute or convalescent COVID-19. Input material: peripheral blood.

The CDR3 sequence: CAWGQGSGEQYF. CDR3 nucleotide sequence: TGTGCTTGGGGGCAGGGGTCGGGCGAGCAGTACTTC. This chain uses TRBV30 with TRBJ2-7; maybe TRBD1 (6 bases). The CDR3 runs to 12 residues. Germline CDR1 reads GTSNPN; CDR2 reads SVGIG (reference sequence).